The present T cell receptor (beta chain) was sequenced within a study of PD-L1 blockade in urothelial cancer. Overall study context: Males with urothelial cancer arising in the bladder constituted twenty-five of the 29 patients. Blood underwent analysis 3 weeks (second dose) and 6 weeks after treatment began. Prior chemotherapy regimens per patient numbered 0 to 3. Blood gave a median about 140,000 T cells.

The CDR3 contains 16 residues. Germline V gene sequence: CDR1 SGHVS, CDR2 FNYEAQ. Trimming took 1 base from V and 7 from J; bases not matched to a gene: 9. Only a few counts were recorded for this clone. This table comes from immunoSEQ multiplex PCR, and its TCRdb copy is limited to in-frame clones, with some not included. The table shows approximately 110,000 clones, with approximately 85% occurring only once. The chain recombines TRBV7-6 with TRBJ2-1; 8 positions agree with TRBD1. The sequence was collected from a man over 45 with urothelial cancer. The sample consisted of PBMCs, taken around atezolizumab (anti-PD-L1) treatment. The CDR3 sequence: CASSLVPGGASNEQFF. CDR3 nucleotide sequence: TGTGCCAGCAGCTTAGTACCAGGGGGCGCGTCTAATGAGCAGTTCTTC.